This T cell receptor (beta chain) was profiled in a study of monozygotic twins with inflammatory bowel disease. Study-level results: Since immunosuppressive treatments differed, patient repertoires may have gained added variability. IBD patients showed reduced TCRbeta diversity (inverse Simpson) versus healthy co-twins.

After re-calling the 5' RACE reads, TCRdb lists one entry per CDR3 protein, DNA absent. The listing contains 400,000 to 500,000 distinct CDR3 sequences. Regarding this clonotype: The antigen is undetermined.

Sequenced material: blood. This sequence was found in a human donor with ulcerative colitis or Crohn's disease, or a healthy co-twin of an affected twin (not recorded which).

CDR3 in amino acids: CASSPLAELNNEQFF. This rearrangement joins TRBV7-6 to TRBJ2-1; TCRdb's D call, TRBD2, is unchecked because there is no DNA. The germline V gene encodes CDR1 SGHVS and CDR2 FNYEAQ. The CDR3 contains 15 residues.